This TCR beta chain came from a study of blood T cell repertoires in COVID-19. Whole-study context: The United States, Italy and Spain supplied acute and convalescent COVID-19 samples. Sample material is recorded as cDNA or gDNA derived from T cells, B-cell-depleted T cells, or PBMCs.

This clone was observed a single time. Trimming took 4 bases from V and 5 from J; bases not matched to a gene: 6. Germline-derived CDR1 and CDR2 are SGHTA and FQGNSA. CDR3 length equals 14 residues. In the authors' workflow: Nucleated cell counts were estimated from reference gene primer amplification. Profiled with immunoSEQ multiplex PCR; TCRdb holds only in-frame clones, not every one. That table furnishes V, J and clone size, whereas the DNA furnished D and trimming. The sample holds some 74,000 clones, roughly 80% seen once. This receptor was obtained from a woman in her forties or fifties with acute or convalescent COVID-19. The rearrangement joins TRBV7-2 to TRBJ2-7; 9 bases align to TRBD1. Material: peripheral blood. CDR3 amino acids: CASSSGTGFNEQYF. The CDR3 coding sequence is TGTGCCAGCAGCTCCGGGACAGGGTTCAACGAGCAGTACTTC. The full variable domain, rest sourced from reference TRBV7-2 and TRBJ2-7, is GAGVSQSPSNKVTEKGKDVELRCDPISGHTALYWYRQSLGQGLEFLIYFQGNSAPDKSGLPSDRFSAERTGGSVSTLTIQRTQQEDSAVYLCASSSGTGFNEQYFGPGTRLTVT.